Each of the 25 T cell receptor beta chains below was sequenced from the same sample in a study of Ad26.COV2.S vaccination and SARS-CoV-2 variants. Treatment specified: some 20 received Ad26.COV2.S at low or high dose, single or two shots; five or six received placebo; per-sample allocation not given. Specimens were obtained on day 63 following the first vaccine or placebo injection. Clones were sequenced by immunoSEQ multiplex PCR, and TCRdb holds only the in-frame ones, with some missing. The sample shows roughly 700,000 clones, more than 70% of them seen only once. The starting material was peripheral blood, obtained in a trial of Ad26.COV2.S vaccine versus placebo. The receptors stem from a person aged 18-65 years who received the Ad26.COV2.S COVID-19 vaccine or a placebo.

The V and J genes are TRBV6-5 and TRBJ1-2; D uncertain. The germline gives CDR1 MNHEY, CDR2 SVGAGI. V was shortened by 2 bases and J by 4 bases, with 5 bases between the two germline ends. This CDR3 has 12 residues. For the CDR3, the DNA is TGTGCCAGCAGTTACGCAGGCTATGGCTACACCTTC. Residues: CASSYAGYGYTF.

The V and J genes are TRBV15 and TRBJ2-1; the match to TRBD1 covers 9 bases. V shed 1 base, J shed 8 bases, and the junction held 9 bases outside the gene matches. In germline, CDR1 is LNHNV, CDR2 YYDKDF (reference sequence). This CDR3 spans 16 amino acids. The CDR3 sequence: CATSRVMGQGLDEQFF. The CDR3 nucleotides are TGTGCCACCAGCAGAGTAATGGGACAGGGCTTAGATGAGCAGTTCTTC.

This sequence joins TRBV30 and TRBJ1-2; D is ambiguous. The V end was cut by 3 bases, the J end by 2 bases, with 10 bases between. The germline CDR1 and CDR2 sequences are GTSNPN and SVGIG (reference sequence). The CDR3 length is 13 residues. CDR3 amino acids: CAWSIANNYGYTF. The CDR3 DNA is TGTGCCTGGAGCATCGCCAACAACTATGGCTACACCTTC.

This clone occurred a few times. CDR3 in DNA: TGTGCCAGCAGCTTAATAAGGGGCTACACCTTC. Amino acids: CASSLIRGYTF. This chain uses TRBV7-2 with TRBJ1-2; D call uncertain. Germline loops: CDR1 SGHTA, CDR2 FQGNSA. CDR3 size: 11 residues. Between the trimmed V and J ends, which lost 2 bases and 8 bases, there was a span of 6 bases.

The chain employs TRBV2 and TRBJ2-2; TRBD1 matches at 7 bases. The trim removed 6 bases at V and 1 base at J, leaving 5 bases unmatched. CDR3 length: 15 residues. The germline CDR1 and CDR2 sequences are SNHLY and FYNNEI. The CDR3 nucleotides read TGTGCCAGCAGGAGACAGGGCTGGAACACCGGGGAGCTGTTTTTT. It specifies CASRRQGWNTGELFF. Full variable domain (missing parts from reference TRBV2 and TRBJ2-2): EPEVTQTPSHQVTQMGQEVILRCVPISNHLYFYWYRQILGQKVEFLVSFYNNEISEKSEIFDDQFSVERPDGSNFTLKIRSTKLEDSAMYFCASRRQGWNTGELFFGEGSRLTVL.

J is TRBJ1-1 and V is TRBV27; a possible D gene is TRBD1 (6 bases). V was shortened by 5 bases and J by 6 bases, with 16 bases between the two germline ends. Germline-derived CDR1 and CDR2 are MNHEY and SMNVEV (reference sequence). The CDR3 loop spans 14 amino acids. CDR3: CASSNFQGTPEAFF. The CDR3, as DNA: TGTGCCAGCAGTAACTTTCAGGGGACCCCTGAAGCTTTCTTT.

Remarks on this clone: Other DNA sequences within the sample encode an identical CDR3. The chain links TRBV24-1 to TRBJ2-3; D remains ambiguous. Between the trimmed V and J ends, which lost 4 bases and 1 base, there was a span of 2 bases. This CDR3 spans 12 amino acids. Looked up from germline, CDR1 is KGHDR and CDR2 is SFDVKD. CDR3 bases: TGTGCCACCAGTGACCGCACAGATACGCAGTATTTT. Its protein product is CATSDRTDTQYF.

The rearrangement joins TRBV7-2 to TRBJ2-5, with a weak D call TRBD2 (7 bases). Germline values: CDR1 SGHTA, CDR2 FQGNSA. The CDR3 is 15 residues long. Trimming stripped 5 bases from V and 5 bases from J, with 18 bases between. DNA of the CDR3: TGTGCCAGCAGCACGGGGGCTCCCGGGAGGGAGACCCAGTACTTC. Residues: CASSTGAPGRETQYF.

The CDR3 region has the DNA TGTGCCAGCAGTTCCCGGGGGAGAGGGCGCAATGAGCAGTTCTTC. Its protein is CASSSRGRGRNEQFF. The V gene is TRBV6-6, the J gene TRBJ2-1; possibly TRBD2 for D (6 bases). In germline, CDR1 is MNHNY, CDR2 SVGAGI (reference sequence). The CDR3 length is 15 residues. Trimming left V 4 bases short and J 6 bases short, with 16 bases between.

The rearrangement joins TRBV3-1 (or the pseudogene TRBV3-2) to TRBJ1-5; D is uncertain. The germline CDR1 and CDR2 sequences are LGHDT and YNNKEL (reference sequence). This CDR3 spans 13 amino acids. V was pared by 5 bases and J by 7 bases, with 12 bases between. CDR3 in amino acids: CASSYSSAQPQHF. CDR3 bases: TGTGCCAGCAGCTACAGTTCAGCCCAGCCCCAGCATTTT.

The rearrangement links TRBV9 to TRBJ2-7, with 9 bases fitting TRBD2. Germline V CDR1 and CDR2: SGDLS, YYNGEE. This CDR3 has 15 amino acids. After removal of 0 bases from V and 7 bases from J, the junction contained 8 bases not matched to a gene. This CDR3 reads CASSVGYPLAGEQYF. The CDR3 nucleotides are TGTGCCAGCAGCGTAGGTTACCCTCTAGCGGGGGAGCAGTACTTC.

This clone showed up many times. The genes are TRBV30 and TRBJ2-2; TRBD2 aligns across 10 bases. Trimming took 2 bases from V and 5 from J; bases not matched to a gene: 5. This CDR3 comprises 15 residues. CDR1 is GTSNPN, CDR2 SVGIG, per germline (reference sequence). CDR3 DNA: TGTGCCTGGAGTTTTAGCGGGGGGCCAACCGGGGAGCTGTTTTTT. This gives the protein CAWSFSGGPTGELFF.

V usage is TRBV6-6 and J usage is TRBJ1-2, with D perhaps matching TRBD1 (5 bases). Trimming took 6 bases from V and 0 from J, leaving 11 bases between them. Germline CDR1 reads MNHNY; CDR2 reads SVGAGI (reference sequence). The CDR3 has 14 amino acids. CDR3 DNA sequence: TGTGCCAGCAGCCCAGGGTCTACTAACTATGGCTACACCTTC. It encodes CASSPGSTNYGYTF.

The chain combines TRBV10-3 with TRBJ2-5; D gene ambiguous. V was clipped by 4 bases and J by 0 bases, with 9 bases between them. The CDR3 is 14 residues long. In germline, CDR1 is ENHRY, CDR2 SYGVKD. The CDR3 here is CAISGTWYQETQYF. The CDR3 DNA is TGTGCCATCAGTGGAACATGGTACCAAGAGACCCAGTACTTC.

V and J are TRBV12-5 and TRBJ2-3; D is uncertain. The V gene lost 1 base and the J gene lost 0 bases, with 5 bases spanning the gap. Germline-derived CDR1 and CDR2 are LGHNT and FRNRAP. This CDR3 is built from 14 residues. CDR3 bases: TGTGCTAGTGGTTTGGGAGAGAGCACAGATACGCAGTATTTT. This translates into CASGLGESTDTQYF.

This clone was recorded once. The gene calls are TRBV28 and TRBJ2-7; D gene uncertain. CDR3 length: 14 amino acids. V was cut by 4 bases and J by 10 bases, with 20 bases left in between. Germline-derived CDR1 and CDR2 are MDHEN and SYDVKM. CDR3 nucleotides: TGTGCCAGCAGTTCCCCACCGGCCGAATTGTTACAGTACTTC. The encoded protein is CASSSPPAELLQYF.

This chain links TRBV10-1 with TRBJ2-2; a possible D gene is TRBD2 (5 bases). V was trimmed by 4 bases and J by 5 bases, leaving 11 bases between them. The CDR3 sequence is 14 residues long. Germline V gene lookup returns CDR1 WNHNN and CDR2 SYGVQD (reference sequence). CDR3 coding DNA: TGCGCCAGCAGTGCGGGGTTCTCTACCGGGGAGCTGTTTTTT. This encodes CASSAGFSTGELFF.

The chain carries TRBV19 and TRBJ1-2, with D possibly matching TRBD1 (6 bases). The CDR3 is 15 amino acids. The V and J ends lost 4 bases and 4 bases respectively, with 16 bases between them. CDR1 and CDR2 from the germline V gene are LNHDA and SQIVND (reference sequence). CDR3 protein: CASSTDTGLGYGYTF. As DNA, the CDR3 is TGTGCCAGTAGTACTGACACAGGGTTAGGCTATGGCTACACCTTC.

This clone was counted between two and nine times. The chain employs TRBV7-2 and TRBJ1-1; D is undetermined. There are 14 residues in the CDR3. Germline loops: CDR1 SGHTA, CDR2 FQGNSA. Trimming pared 5 bases from V and 3 bases from J, leaving 13 bases between. DNA of the CDR3: TGTGCCAGCAGCCCCGGACGCCATTACACTGAAGCTTTCTTT. This codes for CASSPGRHYTEAFF.

This clone was seen just once. The chain joins TRBV10-3 to TRBJ2-3; 11 bases are shared with TRBD2. Germline V gene lookup returns CDR1 ENHRY and CDR2 SYGVKD. Unmatched junction bases numbered 11, after V lost 9 bases and J lost 0 bases. This CDR3 contains 17 residues. Here the CDR3 reads CAIAKLAGETSTDTQYF. The CDR3 region has the DNA TGTGCCATAGCCAAACTAGCGGGGGAAACTAGCACAGATACGCAGTATTTT.

The CDR3 region is CASSQEPSRTADYEQYF. The CDR3 DNA follows: TGCGCCAGCAGCCAAGAGCCGAGCAGGACAGCAGACTACGAGCAGTACTTC. The V call is TRBV4-1, the J call TRBJ2-7; D is perhaps TRBD1 (6 bases). CDR3 length equals 17 residues. The germline V and J ends were trimmed by 0 bases and 3 bases, with 18 bases remaining between them. From germline, CDR1 is MGHRA and CDR2 YSYEKL.

As regards this clone: Other DNA sequences in this specimen translate into the identical CDR3. The V call is TRBV27, the J call TRBJ2-7; D assignment may be TRBD1 or TRBD2 (5 bases each). V gave up 5 bases and J gave up 2 bases, with 10 bases separating them. Germline V CDR1 and CDR2: MNHEY, SMNVEV (reference sequence). The CDR3 runs to 13 residues. DNA of the CDR3: TGTGCCAGCAGTCGGGACGGCCCCTACGAGCAGTACTTC. Its protein product is CASSRDGPYEQYF.

The chain carries TRBV6-2 or TRBV6-3 and TRBJ2-2, with a weak D call TRBD1 (5 bases). CDR1 is MNHEY, CDR2 SVGEGT, per germline. The CDR3 totals 16 residues. V was clipped by 4 bases and J by 2 bases, with 14 bases between them. Here the CDR3 DNA reads TGTGCCAGCAGTTCCGGCAGGGCTCCTAACACCGGGGAGCTGTTTTTT. Its protein product is CASSSGRAPNTGELFF.

V gene TRBV7-9 combines with J gene TRBJ2-5; 9 bases agree with TRBD1. CDR3 size: 14 residues. Germline values: CDR1 SEHNR, CDR2 FQNEAQ (reference sequence). The ends lost 3 bases at V and 5 bases at J; junction bases unmatched: 4. The DNA of the CDR3 is TGTGCCAGCAGCTTGGACAGGGGCATGGAGACCCAGTACTTC. It is translated as CASSLDRGMETQYF.

The sample holds a few counts of this clone. V usage is TRBV5-1 and J usage is TRBJ2-7; D may be TRBD2 (5 bases). This CDR3 comprises 15 residues. The ends were cut back, 0 bases at V and 2 bases at J, with 12 bases in the middle. From germline, CDR1 is SGHRS and CDR2 YFSETQ. The CDR3 nucleotides read TGCGCCAGCAGCTTGGTCTCTAGCAGTGCCTACGAGCAGTACTTC. It is translated as CASSLVSSSAYEQYF.